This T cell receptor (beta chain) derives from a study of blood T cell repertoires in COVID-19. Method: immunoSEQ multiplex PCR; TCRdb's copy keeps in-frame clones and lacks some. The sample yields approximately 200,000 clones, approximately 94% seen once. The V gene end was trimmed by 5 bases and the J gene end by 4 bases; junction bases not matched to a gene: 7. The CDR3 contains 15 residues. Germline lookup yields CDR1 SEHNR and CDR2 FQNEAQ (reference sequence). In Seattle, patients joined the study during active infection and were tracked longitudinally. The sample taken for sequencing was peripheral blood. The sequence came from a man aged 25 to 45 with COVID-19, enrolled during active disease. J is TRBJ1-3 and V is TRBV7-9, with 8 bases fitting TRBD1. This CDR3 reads CASSPGQAGGNTIYF. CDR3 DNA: TGTGCCAGCAGCCCGGGACAGGCGGGCGGAAACACCATATATTTT.